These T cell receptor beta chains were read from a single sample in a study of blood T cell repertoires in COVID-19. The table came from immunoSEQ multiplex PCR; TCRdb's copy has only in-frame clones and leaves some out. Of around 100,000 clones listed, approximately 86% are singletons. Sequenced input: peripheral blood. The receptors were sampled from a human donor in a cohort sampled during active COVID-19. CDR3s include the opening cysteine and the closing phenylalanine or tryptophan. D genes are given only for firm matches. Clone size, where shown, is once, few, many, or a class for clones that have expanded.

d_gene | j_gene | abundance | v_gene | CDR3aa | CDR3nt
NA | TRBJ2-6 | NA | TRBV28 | CASSLAGANVLTF | TGTGCCAGCAGTCTAGCTGGGGCCAACGTCCTGACTTTC
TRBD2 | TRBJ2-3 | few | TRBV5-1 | CASSFTGGTSTDTQYF | TGCGCCAGCAGCTTCACGGGAGGGACGAGTACAGATACGCAGTATTTT
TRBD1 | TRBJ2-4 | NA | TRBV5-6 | CASTTQGAAKNIQYF | TGTGCCAGCACGACCCAGGGGGCGGCCAAAAACATTCAGTACTTC
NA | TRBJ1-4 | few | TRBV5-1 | CASSLSFGATNEKLFF | TGCGCCAGCAGCTTGTCTTTTGGAGCAACTAATGAAAAACTGTTTTTT
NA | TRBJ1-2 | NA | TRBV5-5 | CASSSASVYGYTF | TGTGCCAGCAGCTCGGCCAGCGTTTATGGCTACACCTTC
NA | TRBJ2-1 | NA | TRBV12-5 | CASGPRRNEQFF | TGTGCTAGTGGCCCGCGCCGGAATGAGCAGTTCTTC
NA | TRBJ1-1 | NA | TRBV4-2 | CASSPLGGNTEAFF | TGTGCCAGCAGCCCCCTGGGGGGGAACACTGAAGCTTTCTTT
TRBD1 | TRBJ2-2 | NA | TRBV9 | CASSERGQGRTGELFF | TGTGCCAGCAGCGAGCGGGGACAGGGGAGGACCGGGGAGCTGTTTTTT
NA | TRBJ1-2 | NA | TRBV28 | CASSFTSYGYTF | TGTGCCAGCAGTTTTACTTCTTATGGCTACACCTTC
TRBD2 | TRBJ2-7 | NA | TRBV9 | CASSVGASGKVNEQYF | TGTGCCAGCAGCGTAGGGGCAAGCGGGAAAGTCAACGAGCAGTACTTC
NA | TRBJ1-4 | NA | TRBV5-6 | CASTMLGGGGNEKLFF | TGTGCCAGCACTATGTTGGGGGGAGGAGGAAATGAAAAACTGTTTTTT
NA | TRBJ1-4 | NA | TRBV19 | CASSSIEGDYDEKLFF | TGTGCCAGTAGTAGCATCGAGGGGGATTATGATGAAAAACTGTTTTTT
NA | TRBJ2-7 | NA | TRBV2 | CASGLYEQYF | TGTGCCAGCGGCCTCTACGAGCAGTACTTC
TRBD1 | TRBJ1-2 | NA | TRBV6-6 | CASRNEGAGGYTF | TGTGCCAGCAGGAACGAGGGGGCAGGTGGCTACACCTTC